The 19 T cell receptor beta chains below were found in one sample sequenced in a study of blood T cell repertoires in COVID-19. Assay used: immunoSEQ multiplex PCR; TCRdb lists only in-frame clones, some missing. The sample lists fewer than 150,000 clones; around 90% were seen once. Sequenced material: peripheral blood. Receptors were obtained from a human donor in a cohort sampled during active COVID-19.

V usage is TRBV7-9 and J usage is TRBJ1-1, with a tentative D call TRBD1 (6 bases). Trimming pared 5 bases from V and 1 base from J, leaving 11 bases between. The CDR3 extends over 14 amino acids. The germline gives CDR1 SEHNR, CDR2 FQNEAQ (reference sequence). As DNA, the CDR3 is TGTGCCAGCAGCGTGGGACACTCGAACACTGAAGCTTTCTTT. This encodes CASSVGHSNTEAFF.

This clone was picked up a small number of times. The chain recombines TRBV5-4 with TRBJ2-7; 7 positions agree with TRBD1. Germline assignment: CDR1 SGHNT and CDR2 YYREEE (reference sequence). V lost 4 bases to trimming and J lost 6 bases; unmatched junction nucleotides: 10. The CDR3 covers 14 residues. CDR3: CASSQGQASFEQYF. CDR3 DNA sequence: TGTGCCAGCAGCCAAGGACAGGCCTCTTTCGAGCAGTACTTC.

The rearrangement uses TRBV2 and TRBJ2-5; D remains ambiguous. The CDR3 covers 11 residues. With 5 bases removed from V and 2 bases from J, the gap between germline ends came to 3 bases. Germline CDR1 is SNHLY and CDR2 is FYNNEI. The CDR3 is CASSLQETQYF. The CDR3, as DNA: TGTGCCAGCAGTCTGCAAGAGACCCAGTACTTC.

V usage is TRBV28 and J usage is TRBJ1-1, with a tentative D call TRBD1 (5 bases). The V end was cut by 8 bases, the J end by 0 bases, with 13 bases between. The CDR3 has 14 residues. Germline V CDR1 and CDR2: MDHEN, SYDVKM. The CDR3 here is CASGRGPMNTEAFF. CDR3 nucleotides: TGTGCCAGCGGGCGGGGACCAATGAACACTGAAGCTTTCTTT. Supplemented by reference TRBV28 and TRBJ1-1, the full variable domain reads DVKVTQSSRYLVKRTGEKVFLECVQDMDHENMFWYRQDPGLGLRLIYFSYDVKMKEKGDIPEGYSVSREKKERFSLILESASTNQTSMYLCASGRGPMNTEAFFGQGTRLTVV.

This clone was counted only a few times. The V gene is TRBV5-4, the J gene TRBJ2-7; no firm D call. The ends were cut back, 5 bases at V and 5 bases at J, with 14 bases in the middle. Germline V gene lookup returns CDR1 SGHNT and CDR2 YYREEE (reference sequence). The CDR3 length is 13 residues. This CDR3 reads CASSMIESHEQYF. CDR3 sequence (DNA): TGTGCCAGCAGTATGATAGAGAGCCACGAGCAGTACTTC.

V and J are TRBV27 and TRBJ1-6; TRBD1 aligns across 10 bases. The J segment lost 0 bases and the V segment lost 6 bases, leaving 11 bases of the junction unmatched. Germline-derived CDR1 and CDR2 are MNHEY and SMNVEV (reference sequence). The CDR3 runs to 19 residues. As DNA, the CDR3 is TGTGCCAGCAGGTGGCGGGACAGGGGACTGAGCTCCTATAATTCACCCCTCCACTTT. This translates into CASRWRDRGLSSYNSPLHF.

The V gene is TRBV27, the J gene TRBJ2-5; maybe TRBD1 (6 bases). The CDR3 runs 16 residues. Trimming stripped 2 bases from V and 1 base from J, with 14 bases between. CDR1 and CDR2 from the germline V gene are MNHEY and SMNVEV (reference sequence). CDR3 residues: CASSLRTVLPQETQYF. The CDR3 nucleotides read TGTGCCAGCAGTTTACGGACAGTGCTGCCCCAAGAGACCCAGTACTTC.

The chain has TRBV18 and TRBJ1-1, with 7 bases fitting TRBD1. Per germline, CDR1 KGHSH and CDR2 LQKENI. This CDR3 comprises 19 residues. The trim removed 1 base at V and 0 bases at J, leaving 14 bases unmatched. CDR3 protein: CASSPQTGIVGGMNTEAFF. The DNA for the CDR3 is TGTGCCAGCTCACCACAGACAGGGATAGTGGGTGGCATGAACACTGAAGCTTTCTTT.

The V gene is TRBV25-1, the J gene TRBJ2-1, with D tentatively TRBD2 (6 bases). Germline V gene data show CDR1 as MGHDK and CDR2 as SYGVNS. With 2 bases removed from V and 0 bases from J, the gap between germline ends came to 11 bases. The CDR3 sequence is 16 residues long. CDR3 in amino acids: CASSERSGSSYNEQFF. The DNA for the CDR3 is TGTGCCAGCAGTGAACGTAGCGGTAGCTCCTACAATGAGCAGTTCTTC.

The chain employs TRBV14 and TRBJ2-2, with TRBD1 matching over 7 bases. In germline, CDR1 is SGHDN, CDR2 FVKESK. The V gene end was trimmed by 5 bases and the J gene end by 2 bases; junction bases not matched to a gene: 5. The CDR3 runs 15 residues. DNA of the CDR3: TGTGCCAGCAGCTCAGGGACAGTCAACACCGGGGAGCTGTTTTTT. It translates to CASSSGTVNTGELFF. The full variable domain, completed using reference TRBV14 and TRBJ2-2, is EAGVTQFPSHSVIEKGQTVTLRCDPISGHDNLYWYRRVMGKEIKFLLHFVKESKQDESGMPNNRFLAERTGGTYSTLKVQPAELEDSGVYFCASSSGTVNTGELFFGEGSRLTVL.

This chain uses TRBV3-1 (or the pseudogene TRBV3-2) with TRBJ2-2; 9 bases are shared with TRBD1. The junction had 5 bases not matched to a gene; V was cut back by 1 base and J by 5 bases. CDR1 and CDR2 (germline): LGHDT, YNNKEL (reference sequence). The CDR3 totals 16 residues. The CDR3 loop is CASSQGTGELTGELFF. CDR3 nucleotides: TGTGCCAGCAGCCAAGGGACAGGGGAACTGACCGGGGAGCTGTTTTTT.

The chain recombines TRBV5-1 with TRBJ2-5; TRBD2 aligns across 9 bases. The germline V gene has CDR1 SGHRS and CDR2 YFSETQ. V lost 4 bases, J lost 4 bases, and 8 bases stayed unmatched. The CDR3 runs to 15 residues. In DNA, the CDR3 is TGCGCCAGCAGCCGGAGTCTAGCGGGAAGAGAGACCCAGTACTTC. The encoded protein is CASSRSLAGRETQYF.

The chain uses TRBV5-1 and TRBJ2-2; TRBD2 matches at 8 bases. Germline CDR1 is SGHRS and CDR2 is YFSETQ. The junction had 6 bases not matched to a gene; V was cut back by 4 bases and J by 1 base. There are 16 residues in the CDR3. CDR3 DNA sequence: TGCGCCAGCAGCCCCTTCGCGGGAGGGAACACCGGGGAGCTGTTTTTT. It specifies CASSPFAGGNTGELFF.

J is TRBJ2-3 and V is TRBV27; D not certain. This CDR3 spans 13 amino acids. Germline V gene lookup returns CDR1 MNHEY and CDR2 SMNVEV (reference sequence). Between the trimmed V and J ends, which lost 4 bases and 1 base, there was a span of 6 bases. The CDR3 reads CASSSVGTDTQYF. CDR3 coding DNA: TGTGCCAGCAGTTCAGTGGGCACAGATACGCAGTATTTT.

V usage is TRBV15 and J usage is TRBJ2-7; D might be TRBD1 (6 bases). Looked up from germline, CDR1 is LNHNV and CDR2 is YYDKDF (reference sequence). The V and J ends lost 5 bases and 2 bases respectively, with 16 bases between them. This CDR3 comprises 15 residues. Here the CDR3 DNA reads TGTGCCACCAGCTCAAAGACAGGTGGGGCCTACGAGCAGTACTTC. It codes for CATSSKTGGAYEQYF.

V is TRBV28 and J is TRBJ2-7; 9 bases agree with TRBD1. CDR3 length: 17 residues. Trimming cost V 5 bases and J 7 bases; bases outside gene matches: 18. Germline assignment: CDR1 MDHEN and CDR2 SYDVKM. The CDR3 sequence is CASSHPTGTGTPREQYF. In DNA, the CDR3 is TGTGCCAGCAGTCACCCCACCGGGACAGGGACCCCTCGGGAGCAGTACTTC. Based on the CDR3 plus reference TRBV28 and TRBJ2-7, the full variable domain is DVKVTQSSRYLVKRTGEKVFLECVQDMDHENMFWYRQDPGLGLRLIYFSYDVKMKEKGDIPEGYSVSREKKERFSLILESASTNQTSMYLCASSHPTGTGTPREQYFGPGTRLTVT.

This chain links TRBV19 with TRBJ2-1; 9 bases align to TRBD2. J lost 9 bases, V lost 1 base, and 10 bases had no gene match. The germline V gene encodes CDR1 LNHDA and CDR2 SQIVND (reference sequence). This CDR3 contains 16 residues. As DNA, the CDR3 is TGTGCCAGTAGTATAGGAGGCGGGGGGGCCCATCCTGAGCAGTTCTTC. It codes for CASSIGGGGAHPEQFF.

The chain recombines TRBV28 with TRBJ2-3; the match to TRBD1 covers 9 bases. Germline trimming cut 7 bases from V and 1 base from J; bases unmatched to any gene: 3. This CDR3 has 14 residues. Germline CDR1 is MDHEN and CDR2 is SYDVKM. The CDR3 DNA follows: TGTGCCAGCATAACAGGGGGCCGCACAGATACGCAGTATTTT. This translates into CASITGGRTDTQYF.

This clone was detected only once. The rearrangement uses TRBV5-1 and TRBJ1-6; tentatively, D is TRBD1 (5 bases). Trimming shortened V by 0 bases and J by 0 bases, and 13 bases separated the two germline ends. The germline gives CDR1 SGHRS, CDR2 YFSETQ. The CDR3 totals 18 residues. The CDR3 DNA reads TGCGCCAGCAGCTTGGTATTTCAGGGCCTCTCCTATAATTCACCCCTCCACTTT. Its protein product is CASSLVFQGLSYNSPLHF. Together with reference TRBV5-1 and TRBJ1-6, the CDR3 gives the full variable domain: KAGVTQTPRYLIKTRGQQVTLSCSPISGHRSVSWYQQTPGQGLQFLFEYFSETQRNKGNFPGRFSGRQFSNSRSEMNVSTLELGDSALYLCASSLVFQGLSYNSPLHFGNGTRLTVT.